This T cell receptor beta chain was profiled in a study of blood T cell repertoires in COVID-19. Some clones are missing from TCRdb's copy, which holds only in-frame ones; the method was immunoSEQ multiplex PCR. This table holds about 200,000 clones, less than 85% found once. This CDR3 has 12 amino acids. The germline CDR1 and CDR2 sequences are SQVTM and ANQGSEA. J gave up 4 bases and V 5 bases, and 2 bases lay outside the gene matches. J is TRBJ2-3 and V is TRBV29-1, with TRBD2 matching 8 bases. This clonotype was sampled from a woman aged 70 to 79 with acute or convalescent COVID-19. Source material: peripheral blood. In DNA form, the CDR3 reads TGCAGCGTTACGGGAGGGGCAGATACGCAGTATTTT. This encodes CSVTGGADTQYF.